The present TCR beta chain was sequenced within a study of cytomegalovirus exposure and HLA in healthy donors. Study-level background: Earlier sequencing of 200 million or so T cells yielded around 100 million unique TCR beta sequences.

Study observations and caveats: About 87% or about 30% of the time was how often most TCR beta V segments were productive, according to an earlier analysis.

This clone occurred once. Its antigen remains unknown. Germline CDR1 and CDR2: SGHTA and FQGNSA. Trimming took 5 bases from V and 9 from J; bases not matched to a gene: 18. The CDR3 consists of 18 residues. The PCR made use of 60 Vbeta and 13 Jbeta primers. Profiled with immunoSEQ multiplex PCR; TCRdb holds only in-frame clones, not every one. The table has about 140,000 clones, 80% seen once. The source is a male donor in good health and CMV-seropositive. Source material: PBMCs. The chain is built from TRBV7-2 and TRBJ2-1, with TRBD2 identical over 11 bases. CDR3 residues: CASSLVLAGEIQGAEQFF. CDR3 DNA: TGTGCCAGCAGCCTCGTACTAGCGGGAGAAATACAAGGCGCTGAGCAGTTCTTC.